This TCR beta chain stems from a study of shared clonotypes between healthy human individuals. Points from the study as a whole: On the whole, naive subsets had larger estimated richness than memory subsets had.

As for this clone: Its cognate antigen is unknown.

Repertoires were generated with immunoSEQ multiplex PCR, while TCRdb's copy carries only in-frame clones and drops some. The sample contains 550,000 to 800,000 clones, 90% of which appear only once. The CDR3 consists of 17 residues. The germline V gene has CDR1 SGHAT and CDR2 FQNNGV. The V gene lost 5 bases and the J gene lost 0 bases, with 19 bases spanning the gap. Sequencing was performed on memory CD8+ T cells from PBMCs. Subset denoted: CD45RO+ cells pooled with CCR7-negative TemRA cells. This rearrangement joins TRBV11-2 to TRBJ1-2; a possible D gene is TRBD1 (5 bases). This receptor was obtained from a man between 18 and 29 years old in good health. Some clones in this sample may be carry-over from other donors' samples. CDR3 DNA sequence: TGTGCCAGCAGCCAAAGGTTCCTGACAGCAGCTAACTATGGCTACACCTTC. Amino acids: CASSQRFLTAANYGYTF. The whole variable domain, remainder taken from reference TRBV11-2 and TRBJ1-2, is EAGVAQSPRYKIIEKRQSVAFWCNPISGHATLYWYQQILGQGPKLLIQFQNNGVVDDSQLPKDRFSAERLKGVDSTLKIQPAKLEDSAVYLCASSQRFLTAANYGYTFGSGTRLTVV.